Listed here are 20 T cell receptor beta chains from one sample, sequenced in a study of T cells in Graves' hyperthyroidism and ophthalmopathy. RNA transcripts gave rise to amplified TCR beta CDR3 regions. With the HTBI primer set, the TCR CDR3 went through a first round of RT-PCR. One entry per CDR3 protein results from TCRdb running MiXCR on the multiplex PCR reads. The sample gives 500,000 to 600,000 distinct CDR3 sequences, 40% to 55% of which show up once; under 20% is in the top ten. Sequenced material: peripheral blood or thyroid tissue (not recorded which). All receptors come from an adult woman with Graves' disease, either hyperthyroidism or ophthalmopathy (not recorded which).

The CDR3 protein is CASFEWGSNQPQHF. The CDR3 DNA sequence: TGTGCCAGCTTTGAGTGGGGAAGCAATCAGCCCCAGCATTTT. The rearrangement joins TRBV25-1 to TRBJ1-5, with unresolved D. Germline assignment: CDR1 MGHDK and CDR2 SYGVNS. The germline V and J ends were trimmed by 8 bases and 1 base, with 12 bases remaining between them. The CDR3 covers 14 residues.

The V gene is TRBV7-2, the J gene TRBJ2-5, with D perhaps assigned TRBD1 or TRBD2 (5 bases each). CDR3 size: 14 residues. The germline gives CDR1 SGHTA, CDR2 FQGNSA. V gave up 5 bases and J gave up 0 bases, with 10 bases separating them. The CDR3: CASSAGANQETQYF. The CDR3 nucleotides are TGTGCCAGCAGCGCCGGGGCAAACCAAGAGACCCAGTACTTC.

This clonotype has just a few counts. The rearrangement links TRBV20-1 to TRBJ2-3; D unclear. Germline loops: CDR1 DFQATT, CDR2 SNEGSKA (reference sequence). V was clipped by 3 bases and J by 4 bases, with 14 bases between them. The CDR3 contains 14 residues. CDR3 nucleotides: TGCAGTGCTAGTTTCGGGCTCGGGTCAGATACGCAGTATTTT. Residues: CSASFGLGSDTQYF.

The chain combines TRBV15 with TRBJ1-2, with D unclear. The V gene's germline CDR1 is LNHNV and CDR2 YYDKDF (reference sequence). V was pared by 3 bases and J by 1 base, with 12 bases between. The CDR3 loop spans 15 amino acids. The CDR3: CATSSYLSFNYGYTF. In DNA form, the CDR3 reads TGTGCCACCAGCAGTTACTTAAGTTTTAACTATGGCTACACCTTC.

This clonotype has just a few counts. This chain links TRBV7-2 with TRBJ2-7, with D tentatively TRBD1 (6 bases). CDR3 length: 14 amino acids. CDR1 SGHTA and CDR2 FQGNSA come from the germline V gene. The V end was cut by 8 bases, the J end by 1 base, with 15 bases between. The CDR3 is CASGTGHDSYEQYF. The CDR3 DNA reads TGTGCCAGCGGGACGGGACACGATTCCTACGAGCAGTACTTC.

This chain joins TRBV29-1 and TRBJ2-7; 8 bases are shared with TRBD1. From germline, CDR1 is SQVTM and CDR2 ANQGSEA. CDR3 length: 12 amino acids. V shed 4 bases and J 3 bases; nucleotides not matched to a gene: 2. The CDR3 protein is CSVGTGNYEQYF. In DNA, the CDR3 is TGCAGCGTTGGGACAGGGAACTACGAGCAGTACTTC.

As to this clonotype: This is likely a read error, given that the CDR3 carries no conserved phenylalanine or tryptophan at its end. Because the CDR3's place on the DNA is in doubt, the DNA is left out and the CDR3 is given as listed by TCRdb. V usage is TRBV7-9 and J usage is TRBJ2-7; TRBD1, the D gene given by the table, was not confirmed from the DNA. Counting both end residues, the CDR3 totals 11 amino acids. From germline, CDR1 is SEHNR and CDR2 FQNEAQ (reference sequence). The CDR3 region is CASSNSDPAGQ.

As DNA, the CDR3 is TGTGCCAGCAGCTCCGGGACTACCCTTGGAAATGAGCAGTTCTTC. It codes for CASSSGTTLGNEQFF. The V and J genes are TRBV7-2 and TRBJ2-1; 7 nucleotides align to TRBD2. The CDR3 has 15 residues. J gave up 7 bases and V 4 bases, and 10 bases lay outside the gene matches. The germline CDR1 and CDR2 sequences are SGHTA and FQGNSA.

Worth noting for this clonotype: Because the CDR3's place on the DNA is in doubt, the DNA is left out and the CDR3 is given as listed by TCRdb. V is TRBV7-9 and J is TRBJ1-2; the table's TRBD1 call for D was not verified on the DNA. The CDR3 spans 17 residues, counting both ends. Germline CDR1 is SEHNR and CDR2 is FQNEAQ (reference sequence). CDR3: CASSLARDTEAFFGYTF.

This clonotype has ten or more counts. This rearrangement joins TRBV20-1 to TRBJ2-7, with TRBD2 identical over 8 bases. Germline lookup yields CDR1 DFQATT and CDR2 SNEGSKA (reference sequence). The CDR3 loop spans 14 amino acids. Unmatched junction bases numbered 8, after V lost 4 bases and J lost 3 bases. CDR3 nucleotide sequence: TGCAGTGCTAAACGGACTAGCAGGGGCTACGAGCAGTACTTC. It translates to CSAKRTSRGYEQYF.

This clonotype has only a few counts. The J gene is TRBJ1-1, the V gene TRBV10-3; D call uncertain. Deletions cut 1 base from V and 12 bases from J, with 12 bases between. CDR3 size: 12 residues. Germline loops: CDR1 ENHRY, CDR2 SYGVKD. CDR3 loop: CAISEFVEDPFF. In DNA, the CDR3 is TGTGCCATCAGTGAGTTCGTTGAGGACCCTTTCTTT.

The chain combines TRBV20-1 with TRBJ2-2, with D possibly being TRBD1 (5 bases). The germline gives CDR1 DFQATT, CDR2 SNEGSKA (reference sequence). The CDR3 consists of 14 residues. Between the trimmed V and J ends, which lost 2 bases and 0 bases, there was a span of 7 bases. CDR3 nucleotides: TGCAGTGCTAGACCAGGGACGAACACCGGGGAGCTGTTTTTT. Protein product: CSARPGTNTGELFF.

This clonotype appeared a few times. This chain joins TRBV12-3 or TRBV12-4 and TRBJ1-4; no clear D. CDR3 size: 11 residues. The V and J ends lost 3 bases and 10 bases respectively, with 6 bases between them. CDR3 region: CASSFGVKLFF. The CDR3 DNA reads as TGTGCCAGCAGTTTTGGAGTAAAACTGTTTTTT.

This clonotype was seen repeatedly, ten times or more. The V call is TRBV4-1, the J call TRBJ1-2, with D possibly being TRBD1 (5 bases). V shed 0 bases and J shed 5 bases, with 13 bases lying between them. From germline, CDR1 is MGHRA and CDR2 YSYEKL. The CDR3 runs 15 residues. The CDR3 coding sequence is TGCGCCAGCAGCCAAGATGACAGAAACTCATATGGCTACACCTTC. It translates to CASSQDDRNSYGYTF.

In regard to this clonotype: Germline is not matched at one junction end, which may reflect a read error. The chain carries TRBV7-6 and TRBJ2-6; D unclear. Looked up from germline, CDR1 is SGHVS and CDR2 is FNYEAQ. The CDR3 is made up of 10 amino acids. The CDR3 spells CASSPYVQTF. Written as DNA, the CDR3 is TGTGCCAGCAGCCCATACGTCCAGACTTTC.

Remarks on this clonotype: A read error may account for a junction end that differs from germline. This rearrangement joins TRBV11-2 to TRBJ1-2; D unresolved. In germline, CDR1 is SGHAT, CDR2 FQNNGV. The CDR3 consists of 16 residues. The CDR3: CASSPAGKGINYVYTF. The CDR3 nucleotides read TGTGCCAGCAGCCCAGCCGGGAAGGGTATTAACTATGTCTACACCTTC.

J is TRBJ1-2 and V is TRBV29-1; TRBD1 might be the D (5 bases). Germline V gene data show CDR1 as SQVTM and CDR2 as ANQGSEA. The CDR3 totals 13 residues. Trimming took off 8 bases at V and 4 bases at J, with 17 bases between the two ends. CDR3 sequence (DNA): TGCAGCTCGGTGCAGGGTTCCGGCTATGGCTACACCTTC. Translation: CSSVQGSGYGYTF. Combining the CDR3 with reference TRBV29-1 and TRBJ1-2 gives the whole variable domain SAVISQKPSRDICQRGTSLTIQCQVDSQVTMMFWYRQQPGQSLTLIATANQGSEATYESGFVIDKFPISRPNLTFSTLTVSNMSPEDSSIYLCSSVQGSGYGYTFGSGTRLTVV.

This clonotype was observed many times. This sequence joins TRBV20-1 and TRBJ2-5, with D maybe TRBD2 (5 bases). V lost 0 bases to trimming and J lost 4 bases, with 9 bases between them. The length of the CDR3 is 13 residues. The germline V gene encodes CDR1 DFQATT and CDR2 SNEGSKA (reference sequence). The CDR3 sequence: CSARDWAGETQYF. The DNA of the CDR3 is TGCAGTGCTAGAGATTGGGCGGGAGAGACCCAGTACTTC.

This clonotype showed up just a few times. The V call is TRBV7-9, the J call TRBJ2-5, with D hard to call. The V gene lost 6 bases and the J gene lost 5 bases, with 7 bases spanning the gap. The germline gives CDR1 SEHNR, CDR2 FQNEAQ (reference sequence). The CDR3 is 11 amino acids. The DNA of the CDR3 is TGTGCCAGCAGGCTTATGGAGACCCAGTACTTC. It encodes CASRLMETQYF. Supplemented by reference TRBV7-9 and TRBJ2-5, the full variable domain reads DTGVSQNPRHKITKRGQNVTFRCDPISEHNRLYWYRQTLGQGPEFLTYFQNEAQLEKSRLLSDRFSAERPKGSFSTLEIQRTEQGDSAMYLCASRLMETQYFGPGTRLLVL.

The genes are TRBV20-1 and TRBJ1-1; 10 bases agree with TRBD1. Per germline, CDR1 DFQATT and CDR2 SNEGSKA (reference sequence). This CDR3 comprises 15 residues. V shed 0 bases and J 4 bases; nucleotides not matched to a gene: 5. The CDR3 reads CSARDDRGRITEAFF. CDR3 bases: TGCAGTGCTAGAGATGACAGGGGGCGCATCACTGAAGCTTTCTTT.